These T cell receptor beta chains were read from a single sample in a study of identical twins. Using its own MiXCR run on the 5' RACE reads, TCRdb lists one record per CDR3 protein. The sample contains hundreds of thousands of distinct CDR3 sequences, roughly 24% of which appear only once. These data also formed part of another study, on T cells expressing NK-cell markers.

Sequenced: CD4+ T cells sorted from blood. Source of these receptors: a woman younger than 30 in good health. CDR3s include the opening cysteine and the closing phenylalanine or tryptophan. D genes are given only for firm matches. Some rows mark clone size as missing; the rest say once, few, many or name a class of expanded clone.

>NA|TRBJ2-5|few|TRBV20-1
TGCAGTGCCCCATCCGGGGGGCGGGAGACCCAGTACTTC
CSAPSGGRETQYF
>NA|TRBJ2-2|few|TRBV7-8
TGTGCCAGCAGCTTCAAAAGGGTCCTCACCGGGGAGCTGTTTTTT
CASSFKRVLTGELFF
>TRBD2|TRBJ2-2|NA|TRBV15
TGTGCCACCAGCAGAGAAGACCCTACCCTAGCGGGAGAAAGGGGGGACGGGGAGCTGTTTTTT
CATSREDPTLAGERGDGELFF
>TRBD2|TRBJ2-3|NA|TRBV5-1
TGCGCCAGCAGCCCTAGCGGGGGGGAAGATACGCAGTATTTT
CASSPSGGEDTQYF
>TRBD1|TRBJ1-1|NA|TRBV5-1
TGCGCCAGCAGCCCTAGACAGGGAGGGAGGAACACTGAAGCTTTCTTT
CASSPRQGGRNTEAFF
>NA|TRBJ2-7|NA|TRBV20-1
TGCAGTGCTAACCCGGGGATCGAGCAGTACTTC
CSANPGIEQYF
>NA|TRBJ2-5|NA|TRBV29-1
TGCAGCGTTGTGTCTCGCGAGTCTGGGGAGACCCAGTACTTC
CSVVSRESGETQYF
>NA|TRBJ2-5|NA|TRBV5-1
TGCGCCAGCAGCCCGACTACCAACCAAGAGACCCAGTACTTC
CASSPTTNQETQYF
>NA|TRBJ2-7|NA|TRBV5-6
TGTGCCAGCGGGGGCTCCGGGAACTCCTACGAGCAGTACTTC
CASGGSGNSYEQYF
>NA|TRBJ1-2|NA|TRBV2
TGTGCCAGCAGTGGAGACTCACTCTATGGCTACACCTTC
CASSGDSLYGYTF